Listed here are 19 T cell receptor beta chains from one sample, sequenced in a study of regulatory T cells in long-lasting Graves disease. TCR beta libraries were built with iRepertoire HTBI primers and Arm-PCR of CDR3 regions. Via MiXCR, TCRdb re-called the multiplex PCR reads, giving one row per CDR3 protein. Altogether some 370,000 distinct CDR3 sequences are present, approximately 23% being singletons, with the ten largest covering 28%. Sample time point: persistent/refractory GD, antithyroid drugs over 5 years with positive TRAb. TCR sequences were obtained from RNA taken from PBMCs. Sequenced material: peripheral blood mononuclear cells (PBMCs), taken when the disease was refractory, from a patient treated with antithyroid drugs. The source of these receptors is a woman between 40 and 50 years old with Graves disease.

The table lists this clonotype with a few counts. The CDR3 region is CASSPPRTGELFF. Written as DNA, the CDR3 is TGTGCCAGCAGCCCCCCGCGTACCGGGGAGCTGTTTTTT. The chain combines TRBV9 with TRBJ2-2; D call uncertain. Germline loops: CDR1 SGDLS, CDR2 YYNGEE. V was pared by 4 bases and J by 5 bases, with 9 bases between. The CDR3 totals 13 residues.

This clonotype was counted a few times. The rearrangement joins TRBV7-2 to TRBJ2-1; TRBD2 aligns across 10 bases. Germline V gene lookup returns CDR1 SGHTA and CDR2 FQGNSA. V gave up 5 bases and J gave up 2 bases; unmatched junction bases: 6. CDR3 size: 16 residues. In DNA form, the CDR3 reads TGTGCCAGCAGCCCGGTGCTAGCGGGAGCCTACAATGAGCAGTTCTTC. Translation: CASSPVLAGAYNEQFF.

The CDR3 region is CASSEGSGTGELFF. CDR3 sequence (DNA): TGCGCCAGCAGTGAGGGGAGCGGCACCGGGGAGCTGTTTTTT. This chain joins TRBV10-2 and TRBJ2-2, with D maybe TRBD2 (5 bases). Trimming took 2 bases from V and 4 from J, leaving 8 bases between them. The CDR3 spans 14 residues. CDR1 WSHSY and CDR2 SAAADI come from the germline V gene.

The genes are TRBV11-2 and TRBJ2-3; D is undetermined. The CDR3 sequence is 15 residues long. Germline lookup yields CDR1 SGHAT and CDR2 FQNNGV. Trimming took 7 bases from V and 0 from J, leaving 14 bases between them. The CDR3 DNA follows: TGTGCCAGCATTTCCCGTGGCGATAGCACAGATACGCAGTATTTT. Translating it yields CASISRGDSTDTQYF.

This clonotype was recorded once. The chain is built from TRBV5-6 and TRBJ1-5; D not certain. Looked up from germline, CDR1 is SGHDT and CDR2 is YYEEEE. The V gene lost 0 bases and the J gene lost 8 bases, with 6 bases spanning the gap. The CDR3 runs 12 residues. CDR3 nucleotide sequence: TGTGCCAGCAGCTTGGGTGGCGAGCCCCAGCATTTT. Its translation is CASSLGGEPQHF. Supplemented by reference TRBV5-6 and TRBJ1-5, the full variable domain reads DAGVTQSPTHLIKTRGQQVTLRCSPKSGHDTVSWYQQALGQGPQFIFQYYEEEERQRGNFPDRFSGHQFPNYSSELNVNALLLGDSALYLCASSLGGEPQHFGDGTRLSIL.

This clonotype has a count of ten or more. This sequence joins TRBV12-3 or TRBV12-4 and TRBJ2-2, with D perhaps matching TRBD2 (5 bases). V lost 8 bases to trimming and J lost 3 bases, with 10 bases between them. This CDR3 has 13 residues. CDR3 sequence: CASRRGYTGELFF. The CDR3 DNA reads TGTGCCAGCCGCCGGGGTTACACCGGGGAGCTGTTTTTT.

The rearrangement links TRBV9 to TRBJ2-7, with TRBD1 identical over 7 bases. The CDR3 runs 16 residues. CDR1 is SGDLS and CDR2 is YYNGEE in the germline V gene. V shed 0 bases and J 3 bases; nucleotides not matched to a gene: 9. CDR3 sequence reads: CASSVEPGQSLYEQYF. CDR3 coding DNA: TGTGCCAGCAGCGTAGAGCCGGGACAGAGCCTCTACGAGCAGTACTTC.

This clonotype came up many times. The J gene is TRBJ1-1, the V gene TRBV2; weak D call: TRBD1 (6 bases). Germline CDR1 and CDR2: SNHLY and FYNNEI. The CDR3 contains 16 residues. Trimming cost V 1 base and J 0 bases, with 12 bases left between them. Here the CDR3 DNA reads TGTGCCAGCAGTGAAGGGGGGGGCGGAGTGAACACTGAAGCTTTCTTT. Translated: CASSEGGGGVNTEAFF. The full variable domain, completed using reference TRBV2 and TRBJ1-1, is EPEVTQTPSHQVTQMGQEVILRCVPISNHLYFYWYRQILGQKVEFLVSFYNNEISEKSEIFDDQFSVERPDGSNFTLKIRSTKLEDSAMYFCASSEGGGGVNTEAFFGQGTRLTVV.

As regards this clonotype: No conserved phenylalanine or tryptophan is present at the end of the CDR3, so a read error is the likely explanation. The chain joins TRBV5-1 to TRBJ1-5; unclear D gene. The CDR3 spans 15 residues. Trimming removed 0 bases at V and 0 bases at J, with 7 bases between. Per germline, CDR1 SGHRS and CDR2 YFSETQ. CDR3 in DNA: TGCGCCAGCAGCTTGGATGGTTATAGCAATCAGCCCCAGCATTTG. This codes for CASSLDGYSNQPQHL.

This clonotype was seen ten or more times. The V gene is TRBV20-1, the J gene TRBJ2-5, with TRBD1 identical over 8 bases. Germline CDR1 reads DFQATT; CDR2 reads SNEGSKA (reference sequence). V trimming: 5 bases; J trimming: 5 bases; junction bases outside the gene matches: 7. The CDR3 extends over 13 amino acids. The CDR3 region is CSAFRTGIETQYF. The CDR3 nucleotides read TGCAGTGCTTTCCGGACAGGGATTGAGACCCAGTACTTC.

This clonotype was recorded at least ten times. This chain uses TRBV11-2 with TRBJ2-3, with 10 bases matching TRBD1. Per germline, CDR1 SGHAT and CDR2 FQNNGV. J was trimmed by 1 base and V by 4 bases; bases with no gene match: 5. The CDR3 sequence is 16 residues long. DNA of the CDR3: TGTGCCAGCAGCTCCACCGGGACAGGGGGCACAGATACGCAGTATTTT. Protein sequence: CASSSTGTGGTDTQYF.

This clonotype was found many times. The gene calls are TRBV20-1 and TRBJ2-5; 13 bases line up with TRBD2. Trimming removed 0 bases from V and 4 bases from J; junction bases left unmatched: 2. Per the germline V gene, CDR1 is DFQATT and CDR2 is SNEGSKA (reference sequence). The CDR3 has 15 residues. This CDR3 reads CSARDGLAGAETQYF. Here the CDR3 DNA reads TGCAGTGCTAGAGATGGACTAGCGGGAGCAGAGACCCAGTACTTC.

In this sample, this clonotype turned up many times. The chain joins TRBV15 to TRBJ2-5, with D maybe TRBD1 (5 bases). The CDR3 is 14 amino acids. The germline V and J ends were trimmed by 0 bases and 4 bases, with 9 bases remaining between them. From germline, CDR1 is LNHNV and CDR2 YYDKDF (reference sequence). CDR3 region: CATSRDQGGETQYF. The CDR3 region has the DNA TGTGCCACCAGCAGAGATCAGGGCGGAGAGACCCAGTACTTC.

V usage is TRBV11-2 and J usage is TRBJ2-7; D uncertain. Trimming took off 2 bases at V and 6 bases at J, with 5 bases between the two ends. This CDR3 has 11 amino acids. Germline loops: CDR1 SGHAT, CDR2 FQNNGV. The CDR3 here is CASSLTIEQYF. The CDR3 region has the DNA TGTGCCAGCAGCTTAACAATCGAGCAGTACTTC.

This clonotype was found many times. J is TRBJ2-7 and V is TRBV7-9, with TRBD2 as a possible D gene (6 bases). Between the trimmed V and J ends, which lost 8 bases and 0 bases, there was a span of 8 bases. The CDR3 consists of 12 residues. The germline gives CDR1 SEHNR, CDR2 FQNEAQ (reference sequence). DNA of the CDR3: TGTGCCAGCGCCGGGAGCTCCTACGAGCAGTACTTC. It encodes CASAGSSYEQYF.

The V gene is TRBV11-2, the J gene TRBJ2-7; possibly TRBD1 or TRBD2 for D (6 bases each). Trimming pared 5 bases from V and 0 bases from J, leaving 29 bases between. Germline loops: CDR1 SGHAT, CDR2 FQNNGV. The CDR3 is 20 residues long. The CDR3 loop reads CASSKGGWRELLDGSYEQYF. Written as DNA, the CDR3 is TGTGCCAGCAGCAAGGGGGGATGGAGGGAGCTCCTAGATGGCTCCTACGAGCAGTACTTC.

With respect to this clonotype: This could be a read error, since a much larger clone is one nucleotide away. The chain links TRBV12-3 or TRBV12-4 to TRBJ1-3; no clear D. The CDR3 runs 16 residues. CDR3 sequence (DNA): TGTGCCAGCAGGGCGTGGCGCAGTGTAACTGGAAACGCCATATATTTT. It codes for CASRAWRSVTGNAIYF.

In its sample, this clonotype was seen many times. The gene calls are TRBV12-3 or TRBV12-4 and TRBJ1-5; D unclear. The CDR3 contains 16 residues. Trimming left V 5 bases short and J 6 bases short, with 20 bases between. CDR3 residues: CASSGLESLAGQPQHF. CDR3 nucleotides: TGTGCCAGCAGTGGTCTCGAATCCCTAGCGGGTCAGCCCCAGCATTTT.

This clonotype was seen a few times. The chain recombines TRBV5-6 with TRBJ1-1; D gene ambiguous. V lost 4 bases and J lost 5, with 12 bases in between. The germline gives CDR1 SGHDT, CDR2 YYEEEE. The CDR3 spans 13 residues. CDR3 region: CASSPLGDTEAFF. The CDR3 DNA reads as TGTGCCAGCAGCCCGCTCGGGGATACTGAAGCTTTCTTT. The variable domain in full, completed from reference TRBV5-6 and TRBJ1-1, reads DAGVTQSPTHLIKTRGQQVTLRCSPKSGHDTVSWYQQALGQGPQFIFQYYEEEERQRGNFPDRFSGHQFPNYSSELNVNALLLGDSALYLCASSPLGDTEAFFGQGTRLTVV.